The next 28 T cell receptor beta chains were all read from a single sample in a study of T cells after yellow fever vaccination. TCRdb redid the calling of the 5' RACE reads with MiXCR, one entry per CDR3 protein. The sample consists of just under 600,000 distinct CDR3 sequences, approximately 13% of them appearing once. Sample: PBMCs, taken on the day of the yellow fever booster vaccination. These receptors all stem from a man aged 30 to 39 who received the YFV17D yellow fever vaccine.

This clonotype was recorded a few times. For the CDR3, the DNA is TGTGCCAGTAGTATCGGGCTAGCGGGAGGTGGTGAGCAGTTCTTC. Translating it yields CASSIGLAGGGEQFF. The chain employs TRBV19 and TRBJ2-1, with 11 bases lining up with TRBD2. Germline-derived CDR1 and CDR2 are LNHDA and SQIVND (reference sequence). The CDR3 has 15 residues. V shed 3 bases and J 9 bases; nucleotides not matched to a gene: 7.

The chain employs TRBV29-1 and TRBJ2-1; D may be TRBD2 (5 bases). Germline V lookup: CDR1 SQVTM, CDR2 ANQGSEA. The CDR3 consists of 14 residues. Trimming left V 4 bases short and J 4 bases short, with 14 bases between. The CDR3 reads CSVGVIAPYNEQFF. As DNA, the CDR3 is TGCAGCGTTGGCGTGATAGCGCCGTACAATGAGCAGTTCTTC.

This clonotype turned up a few times. The chain is built from TRBV7-2 and TRBJ2-5, with D unresolved. This CDR3 has 14 residues. V shed 3 bases and J shed 5 bases, with 13 bases lying between them. CDR1 is SGHTA, CDR2 FQGNSA, per germline. The CDR3 loop is CASSLGGLTETQYF. The CDR3 DNA follows: TGTGCCAGCAGCTTGGGCGGCCTGACGGAGACCCAGTACTTC.

This clonotype turned up a few times. This chain connects TRBV6-1 to TRBJ2-1; the D gene is possibly TRBD2 (7 bases). CDR3 length: 14 amino acids. V was shortened by 6 bases and J by 7 bases, with 16 bases between the two germline ends. CDR1 MNHNS and CDR2 SASEGT come from the germline V gene. The CDR3 nucleotides read TGTGCCAGCAGGAGGGGGGGGCCTTCGAATGAGCAGTTCTTC. Protein product: CASRRGGPSNEQFF.

This clonotype was seen only a few times. The rearrangement links TRBV10-3 to TRBJ2-1; TRBD1 aligns across 7 bases. After removal of 0 bases from V and 4 bases from J, the junction contained 6 bases not matched to a gene. The CDR3 is 16 amino acids. Germline V gene lookup returns CDR1 ENHRY and CDR2 SYGVKD. In DNA form, the CDR3 reads TGTGCCATCAGTGAGTCGACCCCGGGACAGTACAATGAGCAGTTCTTC. Translating gives CAISESTPGQYNEQFF.

This clonotype was observed a few times. In DNA form, the CDR3 reads TGTGCCAGCAGCTTTCGGACGCAGGTGAACACTGAAGCTTTCTTT. Translation: CASSFRTQVNTEAFF. J is TRBJ1-1 and V is TRBV7-9; D uncertain. The CDR3 is 15 residues long. Germline V gene data show CDR1 as SEHNR and CDR2 as FQNEAQ (reference sequence). V lost 3 bases, J lost 0 bases, and 11 bases lay in between.

This clonotype was detected a few times. The chain links TRBV10-2 to TRBJ2-7; D not certain. Germline V lookup: CDR1 WSHSY, CDR2 SAAADI. Trimming pared 7 bases from V and 3 bases from J, leaving 10 bases between. This CDR3 has 12 residues. The CDR3 loop reads CASKDGYYEQYF. The DNA of the CDR3 is TGCGCCAGCAAGGACGGATACTACGAGCAGTACTTC.

This clonotype appeared a few times. The chain uses TRBV5-1 and TRBJ2-7; 9 bases line up with TRBD2. The CDR3 sequence is 17 residues long. Germline-derived CDR1 and CDR2 are SGHRS and YFSETQ. Trimming took 4 bases from V and 2 from J; bases not matched to a gene: 13. CDR3 DNA: TGCGCCAGCAGCCTAGCGGGATTCGATCCGGATCCCTACGAGCAGTACTTC. This encodes CASSLAGFDPDPYEQYF.

The chain uses TRBV20-1 and TRBJ2-5, with a possible D match to TRBD1 (6 bases). The CDR3 sequence is 14 residues long. With 5 bases removed from V and 2 bases from J, the gap between germline ends came to 15 bases. Germline V gives CDR1 DFQATT, CDR2 SNEGSKA (reference sequence). The CDR3 is CSAPKPGQQETQYF. The CDR3 DNA sequence: TGCAGTGCTCCAAAACCGGGACAACAAGAGACCCAGTACTTC.

This clonotype turned up a few times. The CDR3 spells CASSPHRGTEAFF. In DNA form, the CDR3 reads TGTGCCAGTTCCCCCCACCGAGGCACTGAAGCTTTCTTT. The chain links TRBV12-3 or TRBV12-4 to TRBJ1-1; D unresolved. The V gene lost 9 bases and the J gene lost 4 bases, with 15 bases spanning the gap. This CDR3 is built from 13 residues.

This clonotype was detected only a few times. The J gene is TRBJ2-2, the V gene TRBV27; no reliable D call. Germline loops: CDR1 MNHEY, CDR2 SMNVEV (reference sequence). This CDR3 is 15 amino acids long. Trimming removed 3 bases at V and 3 bases at J, with 11 bases between. CDR3 loop: CASSLLGVDTGELFF. CDR3 in DNA: TGTGCCAGCAGTTTGTTAGGCGTAGACACCGGGGAGCTGTTTTTT.

This clonotype was recorded a few times. One junction end does not reproduce the germline sequence, and a read error may be involved. The chain uses TRBV9 and TRBJ2-5; 7 positions match TRBD2. The CDR3 sequence is 11 residues long. Per the germline V gene, CDR1 is SGDLS and CDR2 is YYNGEE. The CDR3 nucleotides are TGTGCCAGCAGCGCGGCGGGGGTGGTGACTTTC. Protein: CASSAAGVVTF.

The J gene is TRBJ2-5, the V gene TRBV24-1; TRBD1 matches 8 bases. This CDR3 spans 17 amino acids. V lost 4 bases, J lost 5 bases, and 14 bases stayed unmatched. The V gene's germline CDR1 is KGHDR and CDR2 SFDVKD. The CDR3 here is CATSDPGQGRLVETQYF. Written as DNA, the CDR3 is TGTGCCACCAGTGACCCTGGACAGGGAAGATTAGTGGAGACCCAGTACTTC.

The rearrangement links TRBV10-1 to TRBJ2-7; TRBD2 might be the D (6 bases). Per germline, CDR1 WNHNN and CDR2 SYGVQD (reference sequence). V lost 2 bases to trimming and J lost 2 bases, with 7 bases between them. This CDR3 region has 13 residues. The CDR3 spells CASSEAGTYEQYF. The CDR3 DNA reads TGCGCCAGCAGTGAGGCGGGAACCTACGAGCAGTACTTC.

The J gene is TRBJ2-5, the V gene TRBV29-1; TRBD2 might be the D (5 bases). This CDR3 comprises 13 residues. Trimming removed 5 bases from V and 0 bases from J, with 10 bases in between. Germline V gene lookup returns CDR1 SQVTM and CDR2 ANQGSEA. CDR3 in DNA: TGCAGCGTTAAAGGAGGTAACCAAGAGACCCAGTACTTC. This translates into CSVKGGNQETQYF.

This clonotype has only a few counts. The chain combines TRBV25-1 with TRBJ2-2; TRBD2 matches at 9 bases. V lost 7 bases, J lost 0 bases, and 3 bases stayed unmatched. There are 15 residues in the CDR3. CDR1 MGHDK and CDR2 SYGVNS come from the germline V gene. The CDR3 protein is CASTASGTNTGELFF. The CDR3 coding sequence is TGTGCCAGCACCGCTAGCGGGACGAACACCGGGGAGCTGTTTTTT.

The genes are TRBV6-2 or TRBV6-3 and TRBJ2-1; D might be TRBD2 (5 bases). Germline CDR1 is MNHEY and CDR2 is SVGEGT. V lost 6 bases, J lost 7 bases, and 19 bases lay in between. The CDR3 has 15 residues. As DNA, the CDR3 is TGTGCCAGCAGCCTAGGACCCTTGAGGGTAAATGAGCAGTTCTTC. Protein: CASSLGPLRVNEQFF.

The chain joins TRBV6-1 to TRBJ2-5; D is undetermined. Between the trimmed V and J ends, which lost 2 bases and 4 bases, there was a span of 5 bases. The germline V gene encodes CDR1 MNHNS and CDR2 SASEGT. The CDR3 length is 12 residues. CDR3 residues: CASSEPPETQYF. In nucleotides, the CDR3 is TGTGCCAGCAGTGAACCCCCAGAGACCCAGTACTTC.

The chain uses TRBV19 and TRBJ2-7; 8 nucleotides align to TRBD1. This CDR3 contains 15 residues. V was clipped by 4 bases and J by 2 bases; unmatched bases: 7. Looked up from germline, CDR1 is LNHDA and CDR2 is SQIVND (reference sequence). In DNA form, the CDR3 reads TGTGCCAGTAGTACCGGACAGGGATTCCCCTACGAGCAGTACTTC. This sequence encodes CASSTGQGFPYEQYF.

The genes are TRBV2 and TRBJ1-6, with 7 nucleotides matching TRBD1. The CDR3 consists of 15 residues. With 7 bases clipped from V and 10 bases from J, the junction kept 13 bases outside the gene matches. CDR1 and CDR2 from the germline V gene are SNHLY and FYNNEI. The CDR3 spells CASTRTGTARSPLHF. The CDR3, as DNA: TGTGCCAGCACCCGGACGGGGACAGCCCGGTCACCCCTCCACTTT.

This clonotype has just a few counts. As DNA, the CDR3 is TGTGCCAGCAGTCCCGGGACAGATTTCTACGAGCAGTACTTC. This encodes CASSPGTDFYEQYF. V gene TRBV6-1 combines with J gene TRBJ2-7; TRBD1 matches 7 bases. J lost 3 bases, V lost 5 bases, and 7 bases had no gene match. Germline values: CDR1 MNHNS, CDR2 SASEGT. This CDR3 has 14 residues.

This clonotype was counted between two and nine times. The genes are TRBV20-1 and TRBJ2-3; 7 bases are a match to TRBD1. The CDR3 has 14 amino acids. Germline-derived CDR1 and CDR2 are DFQATT and SNEGSKA (reference sequence). V lost 3 bases to trimming and J lost 2 bases; unmatched junction nucleotides: 5. CDR3 sequence: CSASDRAFTDTQYF. The CDR3 DNA reads as TGCAGTGCTAGTGACAGGGCGTTCACAGATACGCAGTATTTT.

This clonotype was seen at least ten times. This chain uses TRBV7-8 with TRBJ2-5; no reliable D call. The CDR3 is made up of 13 amino acids. CDR1 SGHVS and CDR2 FQNEAQ come from the germline V gene. V lost 3 bases to trimming and J lost 0 bases, with 5 bases between them. CDR3 residues: CASSLYHQETQYF. The CDR3 region has the DNA TGTGCCAGCAGCTTGTATCACCAAGAGACCCAGTACTTC.

V usage is TRBV5-8 and J usage is TRBJ2-1; 7 nucleotides match TRBD2. Germline V gene data show CDR1 as SGHTS and CDR2 as YDEGEE. The CDR3 extends over 17 amino acids. V dropped 0 bases and J dropped 6; count of bases not matched to a gene: 12. CDR3 region: CASSLAVWGRAGNEQFF. In DNA, the CDR3 is TGTGCCAGCAGCTTGGCCGTATGGGGGAGGGCCGGCAATGAGCAGTTCTTC.

The table lists this clonotype with a few counts. The chain recombines TRBV7-2 with TRBJ2-5, with D tentatively TRBD2 (5 bases). The CDR3 length is 15 residues. Between the trimmed V and J ends, which lost 6 bases and 3 bases, there was a span of 17 bases. Looked up from germline, CDR1 is SGHTA and CDR2 is FQGNSA. The CDR3 DNA follows: TGTGCCAGCAGTCGAGCCGGACTTCTAAAAGAGACCCAGTACTTC. Its translation: CASSRAGLLKETQYF.

The chain is built from TRBV7-2 and TRBJ2-7; 12 bases are shared with TRBD2. The CDR3 has 17 amino acids. Germline CDR1 and CDR2: SGHTA and FQGNSA. J gave up 2 bases and V 2 bases, and 7 bases lay outside the gene matches. CDR3 bases: TGTGCCAGCAGCTTATTTGCCTCTAGCGGGAGGGCCTACGAGCAGTACTTC. Protein sequence: CASSLFASSGRAYEQYF.

There are many counts of this clonotype. This chain joins TRBV7-9 and TRBJ2-1, with TRBD2 matching over 7 bases. This CDR3 contains 15 residues. V shed 1 base and J 8 bases; nucleotides not matched to a gene: 8. Germline values: CDR1 SEHNR, CDR2 FQNEAQ (reference sequence). CDR3 coding DNA: TGTGCCAGCAGCTTAGTGGGCGGGAGTGCTTATGAGCAGTTCTTC. It specifies CASSLVGGSAYEQFF.

This clonotype came up a few times. This sequence joins TRBV27 and TRBJ2-7; D gene uncertain. The germline gives CDR1 MNHEY, CDR2 SMNVEV (reference sequence). Between the trimmed V and J ends, which lost 2 bases and 4 bases, there was a span of 9 bases. This CDR3 is 13 amino acids long. The CDR3 loop reads CASSLGPEYEQYF. In nucleotides, the CDR3 is TGTGCCAGCAGTTTAGGACCAGAATACGAGCAGTACTTC.